The 29 T cell receptor beta chains reported below all come from one sample, sequenced in a study of blood T cell repertoires in COVID-19. The assay was immunoSEQ multiplex PCR, and TCRdb's table has in-frame clones only and misses some. The repertoire holds fewer than 200,000 clones, with 65% to 85% as singletons. Sequenced input: PBMCs or T cells enriched from blood (not recorded which). These TCRs come from a woman aged 40 to 50 with acute COVID-19.

The CDR3 region is CASSLSGLNTGELFF. The CDR3 DNA is TGCGCCAGCAGCTTGTCAGGGCTTAACACCGGGGAGCTGTTTTTT. The chain joins TRBV5-1 to TRBJ2-2, with a possible D match to TRBD1 (5 bases). This CDR3 is built from 15 residues. CDR1 SGHRS and CDR2 YFSETQ come from the germline V gene. V was cut by 1 base and J by 2 bases, with 9 bases left in between.

The genes are TRBV27 and TRBJ1-5; a weak D match, TRBD1 (5 bases). Germline lookup yields CDR1 MNHEY and CDR2 SMNVEV (reference sequence). This CDR3 comprises 14 residues. V gave up 0 bases and J gave up 6 bases, with 9 bases separating them. In DNA form, the CDR3 reads TGTGCCAGCAGTTTATCGGGGCTCGGTCAGCCCCAGCATTTT. It specifies CASSLSGLGQPQHF.

This clone was detected a few times. This chain joins TRBV6-6 and TRBJ2-2; D might be TRBD2 (5 bases). The ends were cut back, 2 bases at V and 1 base at J, with 11 bases in the middle. CDR3 length equals 16 residues. The V gene's germline CDR1 is MNHNY and CDR2 SVGAGI (reference sequence). CDR3 DNA sequence: TGTGCCAGCAGTTACGGGAGAGTGGGGAACACCGGGGAGCTGTTTTTT. Its protein is CASSYGRVGNTGELFF.

This sequence joins TRBV9 and TRBJ2-1; 10 positions match TRBD2. Per the germline V gene, CDR1 is SGDLS and CDR2 is YYNGEE. V was clipped by 4 bases and J by 2 bases; unmatched bases: 9. CDR3 length equals 17 residues. The CDR3 loop is CASSPRVAGGTYNEQFF. In nucleotides, the CDR3 is TGTGCCAGCAGCCCCCGGGTAGCGGGAGGCACCTACAATGAGCAGTTCTTC.

The chain links TRBV30 to TRBJ2-3, with 8 bases identical to TRBD2. V was clipped by 0 bases and J by 0 bases; unmatched bases: 2. The CDR3 is 15 amino acids. CDR1 is GTSNPN, CDR2 SVGIG, per germline (reference sequence). The CDR3 loop is CAWSVPSGSTDTQYF. Here the CDR3 DNA reads TGTGCCTGGAGTGTCCCTAGCGGGAGCACAGATACGCAGTATTTT.

This sequence joins TRBV6-5 and TRBJ1-5, with D uncertain. This CDR3 is built from 14 residues. Germline V gives CDR1 MNHEY, CDR2 SVGAGI. Trimming took off 4 bases at V and 0 bases at J, with 7 bases between the two ends. In nucleotides, the CDR3 is TGTGCCAGCAGTTCCTATTATAGCAATCAGCCCCAGCATTTT. Translating gives CASSSYYSNQPQHF.

The rearrangement uses TRBV7-2 and TRBJ2-3, with 15 bases identical to TRBD2. Germline CDR1 and CDR2: SGHTA and FQGNSA. V dropped 4 bases and J dropped 3; count of bases not matched to a gene: 2. The CDR3 is 16 residues long. CDR3 bases: TGTGCCAGCAGCTCGGGACTAGCGGGGGGAACAGATACGCAGTATTTT. Amino acid sequence: CASSSGLAGGTDTQYF. Full variable domain (missing parts from reference TRBV7-2 and TRBJ2-3): GAGVSQSPSNKVTEKGKDVELRCDPISGHTALYWYRQSLGQGLEFLIYFQGNSAPDKSGLPSDRFSAERTGGSVSTLTIQRTQQEDSAVYLCASSSGLAGGTDTQYFGPGTRLTVL.

This chain joins TRBV7-9 and TRBJ1-6; TRBD1 matches 7 bases. This CDR3 contains 17 residues. With 3 bases clipped from V and 0 bases from J, the junction kept 5 bases outside the gene matches. Germline CDR1 SEHNR, CDR2 FQNEAQ (reference sequence). CDR3 amino acids: CASSLDRTSSYNSPLHF. In DNA form, the CDR3 reads TGTGCCAGCAGCTTGGACAGGACGAGCTCCTATAATTCACCCCTCCACTTT.

V and J are TRBV10-1 and TRBJ2-1, with TRBD2 matching 13 bases. With 2 bases clipped from V and 15 bases from J, the junction kept 13 bases outside the gene matches. CDR3 size: 16 residues. CDR1 and CDR2 (germline): WNHNN, SYGVQD (reference sequence). CDR3 sequence: CASSEQVGKLAGGLFF. CDR3 DNA: TGCGCCAGCAGTGAGCAAGTCGGTAAACTAGCGGGAGGGCTGTTCTTC.

This clone appeared once. The CDR3 sequence: CASSQETRSPLHF. In DNA form, the CDR3 reads TGTGCCAGCAGCCAAGAGACAAGGTCACCCCTCCACTTT. V gene TRBV3-1 (or the pseudogene TRBV3-2) combines with J gene TRBJ1-6; D unclear. The V end was cut by 0 bases, the J end by 10 bases, with 7 bases between. CDR3 length equals 13 residues. The germline CDR1 and CDR2 sequences are LGHDT and YNNKEL (reference sequence).

J is TRBJ2-3 and V is TRBV11-3, with D possibly matching TRBD2 (6 bases). There are 16 residues in the CDR3. The germline gives CDR1 SGHNT, CDR2 YENEEA. V was cut by 5 bases and J by 0 bases, with 15 bases left in between. The CDR3 loop is CASSPRRGASTDTQYF. The CDR3 bases are TGTGCCAGCAGCCCCCGACGCGGGGCTAGCACAGATACGCAGTATTTT.

The rearrangement links TRBV4-2 to TRBJ2-2, with 10 nucleotides matching TRBD1. This CDR3 is built from 16 residues. Germline lookup yields CDR1 LGHNA and CDR2 YNFKEQ. V dropped 3 bases and J dropped 7; count of bases not matched to a gene: 8. The CDR3 DNA is TGTGCCAGCAGCCAGGCGGGACAGGGGTTAAACGGGGAGCTGTTTTTT. It translates to CASSQAGQGLNGELFF.

This clone was detected a few times. The V call is TRBV10-3, the J call TRBJ2-2, with TRBD2 as a possible D gene (5 bases). Trimming pared 3 bases from V and 7 bases from J, leaving 12 bases between. The CDR3 has 14 residues. Per the germline V gene, CDR1 is ENHRY and CDR2 is SYGVKD. The CDR3 region is CAISEDGGDGELFF. The DNA for the CDR3 is TGTGCCATCAGTGAAGACGGAGGAGACGGGGAGCTGTTTTTT.

J is TRBJ2-7 and V is TRBV15, with D tentatively TRBD2 (5 bases). V lost 0 bases and J 6 bases, leaving 12 bases between the germline ends. CDR3 length equals 14 residues. Per the germline V gene, CDR1 is LNHNV and CDR2 is YYDKDF (reference sequence). CDR3 protein: CATSRETGVGEQYF. For the CDR3, the DNA is TGTGCCACCAGCAGAGAAACCGGGGTGGGCGAGCAGTACTTC.

The rearrangement links TRBV10-3 to TRBJ1-2, with a tentative D call TRBD1 (6 bases). CDR3 size: 13 residues. CDR1 is ENHRY, CDR2 SYGVKD, per germline. V was shortened by 5 bases and J by 5 bases, with 12 bases between the two germline ends. The CDR3 reads CAISSQGEYGYTF. The CDR3 DNA reads as TGTGCCATCAGTTCACAGGGAGAATATGGCTACACCTTC.

This clone was recorded once. The chain has TRBV5-1 and TRBJ2-1; TRBD2 matches 8 bases. V was clipped by 1 base and J by 2 bases; unmatched bases: 5. Germline V lookup: CDR1 SGHRS, CDR2 YFSETQ. CDR3 size: 16 residues. Written as DNA, the CDR3 is TGCGCCAGCAGCTTGTCAGTAGCGGGAACCTACAATGAGCAGTTCTTC. It yields the protein CASSLSVAGTYNEQFF.

The chain joins TRBV19 to TRBJ2-1, with 8 positions matching TRBD2. Unmatched junction bases numbered 7, after V lost 3 bases and J lost 0 bases. The germline V gene encodes CDR1 LNHDA and CDR2 SQIVND (reference sequence). This CDR3 has 17 residues. The CDR3 DNA sequence: TGTGCCAGTAGTATCTATAAAACTAGCGGCTCCTACAATGAGCAGTTCTTC. Its protein product is CASSIYKTSGSYNEQFF. The whole variable domain, remainder taken from reference TRBV19 and TRBJ2-1, is DGGITQSPKYLFRKEGQNVTLSCEQNLNHDAMYWYRQDPGQGLRLIYYSQIVNDFQKGDIAEGYSVSREKKESFPLTVTSAQKNPTAFYLCASSIYKTSGSYNEQFFGPGTRLTVL.

This chain links TRBV6-5 with TRBJ1-5; unclear D gene. Germline V gene data show CDR1 as MNHEY and CDR2 as SVGAGI. V was trimmed by 0 bases and J by 0 bases, leaving 6 bases between them. The CDR3 is made up of 15 amino acids. The CDR3 DNA reads TGTGCCAGCAGTTACTCCCCGTTTAGCAATCAGCCCCAGCATTTT. Protein product: CASSYSPFSNQPQHF.

The count of this clone is one. The chain joins TRBV4-1 to TRBJ2-1; TRBD2 matches 9 bases. CDR1 is MGHRA, CDR2 YSYEKL, per germline. The length of the CDR3 is 17 residues. The V segment lost 0 bases and the J segment 10 bases; nucleotides outside the gene matches: 13. CDR3 DNA sequence: TGCGCCAGCAGCCAAGAATCGGTAGCGGGAGTTTCGAGGGAGCAGTTCTTC. Translation gives CASSQESVAGVSREQFF.

The rearrangement uses TRBV10-3 and TRBJ2-1; 12 bases match TRBD2. Germline CDR1 and CDR2: ENHRY and SYGVKD. The CDR3 is 14 residues long. The V gene end was trimmed by 10 bases and the J gene end by 6 bases; junction bases not matched to a gene: 7. CDR3 DNA sequence: TGTGCCACCATGACTAGCGGGAGAACCAATGAGCAGTTCTTC. Translating it yields CATMTSGRTNEQFF.

The rearrangement uses TRBV5-8 and TRBJ2-2; D perhaps matches TRBD2 (5 bases). V lost 5 bases, J lost 7 bases, and 24 bases lay in between. CDR3 length: 17 amino acids. CDR1 and CDR2 from the germline V gene are SGHTS and YDEGEE. CDR3 sequence (DNA): TGTGCCAGCAGGCCAAAACGGGCGCTTTGGGGAGTCGGGGAGCTGTTTTTT. This encodes CASRPKRALWGVGELFF.

The chain combines TRBV18 with TRBJ2-3; the match to TRBD2 covers 11 bases. The CDR3 is 17 amino acids. Germline CDR1 reads KGHSH; CDR2 reads LQKENI. Unmatched junction bases numbered 10, after V lost 3 bases and J lost 5 bases. The CDR3 coding sequence is TGTGCCAGCTCACCGGGGCTAGCGGGAGGAGGAGGAGATACGCAGTATTTT. Translated, it gives CASSPGLAGGGGDTQYF.

V gene TRBV7-9 combines with J gene TRBJ1-1; D perhaps matches TRBD1 (6 bases). The germline gives CDR1 SEHNR, CDR2 FQNEAQ (reference sequence). V lost 1 base and J 1 base, leaving 10 bases between the germline ends. This CDR3 is 15 amino acids long. In DNA, the CDR3 is TGTGCCAGCAGCTTAGAAGACAGGCCGAACACTGAAGCTTTCTTT. Translation gives CASSLEDRPNTEAFF.

This clone showed up just a few times. The DNA of the CDR3 is TGTGCCAGCAGTCGACAGGGGCCCCTATATGGCTACACCTTC. Its translation: CASSRQGPLYGYTF. The chain employs TRBV2 and TRBJ1-2, with 8 bases matching TRBD1. The CDR3 is 14 residues long. Germline V lookup: CDR1 SNHLY, CDR2 FYNNEI. The V segment lost 5 bases and the J segment 5 bases; nucleotides outside the gene matches: 7.

The chain employs TRBV9 and TRBJ1-3, with D unclear. Germline values: CDR1 SGDLS, CDR2 YYNGEE. Trimming cost V 1 base and J 0 bases, with 14 bases left between them. This CDR3 spans 17 amino acids. The chain's CDR3 is CASSVSGSLISGNTIYF. The CDR3 DNA reads TGTGCCAGCAGCGTAAGCGGCAGTTTAATCTCTGGAAACACCATATATTTT.

The chain combines TRBV7-9 with TRBJ1-6, with TRBD1 as a possible D gene (6 bases). The CDR3 is 16 amino acids. Germline CDR1 is SEHNR and CDR2 is FQNEAQ (reference sequence). Trimming left V 5 bases short and J 0 bases short, with 11 bases between. CDR3 DNA: TGTGCCAGCAGCCTCACAGGGAGCTCCTATAATTCACCCCTCCACTTT. Residues: CASSLTGSSYNSPLHF.

This clone was counted at least ten times. V and J are TRBV2 and TRBJ1-2; TRBD1 matches 8 bases. The V gene end was trimmed by 2 bases and the J gene end by 4 bases; junction bases not matched to a gene: 6. Germline loops: CDR1 SNHLY, CDR2 FYNNEI. The CDR3 covers 15 residues. This CDR3 reads CASSERTGNSYGYTF. DNA of the CDR3: TGTGCCAGCAGTGAACGGACAGGGAATAGCTATGGCTACACCTTC.

This chain joins TRBV18 and TRBJ2-1; the match to TRBD2 covers 13 bases. Trimming took 2 bases from V and 7 from J; bases not matched to a gene: 8. The CDR3 contains 17 residues. Germline CDR1 KGHSH, CDR2 LQKENI. CDR3 in DNA: TGTGCCAGCTCACCATGGACTAGCGGGAGTATGGGGAATGAGCAGTTCTTC. Amino acid sequence: CASSPWTSGSMGNEQFF.

CDR3 nucleotides: TGTGCCAGTAGTATCAGGGTTTTGGATGGCTACACCTTC. It codes for CASSIRVLDGYTF. The chain carries TRBV19 and TRBJ1-2; perhaps TRBD1 as D (5 bases). Per the germline V gene, CDR1 is LNHDA and CDR2 is SQIVND (reference sequence). V lost 3 bases and J 6 bases, leaving 11 bases between the germline ends. The CDR3 covers 13 residues.